This T cell receptor beta chain was sequenced in a study of blood T cell repertoires in COVID-19. About the research overall: Material from acute and convalescent COVID-19 was sourced from the United States, Italy and Spain.

Original handling: Amplification with reference gene primers provided the estimates of nucleated cell counts. The table came from immunoSEQ multiplex PCR; TCRdb's copy has only in-frame clones and leaves some out. The V and J calls and clone size come from that table; D and trimming were worked out from the DNA. The table has approximately 210,000 clones, 75% to 90% seen once; the top ten hold 4% to 5.5%. This clone was counted once. Germline assignment: CDR1 MRHNA and CDR2 SNTAGT. This CDR3 spans 13 amino acids. Trimming cost V 6 bases and J 7 bases, with 13 bases left between them. This chain connects TRBV6-4 to TRBJ2-4; D ambiguous. The origin of this receptor is a woman aged 40-49 years with acute or convalescent COVID-19. The sample was peripheral blood. The CDR3 DNA reads TGTGCCAGCAGAAGCAGGTGGATCAACATTCAGTACTTC. Encoded protein: CASRSRWINIQYF.